This TCR beta chain was captured by sequencing in a study of beta chain features in type 1 diabetes. As for the study in general: Patients looked much like healthy donors when it came to age, gender and cell yields.

Sequenced material consisted of expressed TCRB transcripts (all of the isolated RNA was reverse transcribed). The assay was immunoSEQ multiplex PCR, and TCRdb's table has in-frame clones only and misses some. Among hundreds of thousands of clones, about an eighth were seen once, and the ten largest hold approximately 0.02%. Trimming at V came to 2 bases and at J to 4 bases, leaving 6 bases not matched to a gene. CDR1 and CDR2 (germline): GTSNPN, SVGIG (reference sequence). The CDR3 contains 14 residues. CD45RO/CCR7/CD25/CD127/CD95/CD27 sorting isolated CD4+ naive, central memory, regulatory and stem cell-like memory cells. This clone was observed a few times. The antigen is undetermined. Study-wide findings and caveats: Among patients with Type 1 diabetes, TCRB CDR3s were moderately but significantly shorter in every one of the four CD4+ subsets. Cells carrying high TCR expression could end up over-represented when cDNA is sequenced.

The source material was naive CD4+ T cells from blood. This receptor was identified in a man younger than 35 with type 1 diabetes. The chain carries TRBV30 and TRBJ2-3, with TRBD2 identical over 7 bases. This CDR3 reads CAWSPLGGADTQYF. The CDR3 nucleotides are TGTGCCTGGAGTCCCCTGGGAGGGGCAGATACGCAGTATTTT.